The rows below give T cell receptor beta chains drawn from one sample of a study of blood T cell repertoires in COVID-19. Some clones are missing from TCRdb's copy, which holds only in-frame ones; the method was immunoSEQ multiplex PCR. The sample contains about 180,000 clones, roughly 84% of which appear only once. The source material was peripheral blood. These receptor sequences come from a woman aged 40 to 50 with COVID-19, enrolled during active disease. CDR3s include the opening cysteine and the closing phenylalanine or tryptophan. D genes are given only for firm matches. The size entry is marked missing in some rows and otherwise reads once, few, many or a size class.

>TRBV2|TRBJ1-6|-|-
TGTGCCAGCAGTTCGTATTCACCCCTCCACTTT
CASSSYSPLHF
>TRBV6-5|TRBJ2-5|-|-
TGTGCCAGCAGTTACTCGGAGAGTCAAGAGACCCAGTACTTC
CASSYSESQETQYF
>TRBV5-1|TRBJ2-7|-|TRBD1
TGCGCCAGCAGCTTGCTCCAGGGGGCCTACGAGCAGTACTTC
CASSLLQGAYEQYF
>TRBV4-2|TRBJ2-3|once|-
TGTGCCAGCAGCCAAGATCGGGGGTATACGCAGTATTTT
CASSQDRGYTQYF
>TRBV9|TRBJ2-3|few|-
TGTGCCCGTCGCGGGTCCCCACTCACAGATACGCAGTATTTT
CARRGSPLTDTQYF
>TRBV5-6|TRBJ1-2|once|TRBD1
TGTGCCAGCAGCCCCAGGGGGAGCTATGGCTACACCTTC
CASSPRGSYGYTF
>TRBV5-1|TRBJ1-2|-|-
TGCGCCAGCAGCTTGGGGCAGGGAAGTGGCTACACCTTC
CASSLGQGSGYTF
>TRBV28|TRBJ2-7|once|TRBD2
TGTGCCAGCAGCTCCTTAGCGGGATTCACCTACGAGCAGTACTTC
CASSSLAGFTYEQYF
>TRBV14|TRBJ1-1|-|-
TGTGCCAGCAGTATGGGGGGGAGTAGGACTGAAGCTTTCTTT
CASSMGGSRTEAFF
>TRBV3-1/TRBV3-2|TRBJ2-5|-|TRBD2
TGTGCCAGCAGCCCACACACCTTTAGCGGGAGCGACGAGACCCAGTACTTC
CASSPHTFSGSDETQYF
>TRBV7-3|TRBJ2-7|-|-
TGTGCCAGCAGCTTGGATGGGAGCTCCTACGAGCAGTACTTC
CASSLDGSSYEQYF
>TRBV5-5|TRBJ1-2|once|TRBD1
TGTGCCAGCAGCTTGGGGTACAGGGGGCACATGGGTGGCTACACCTTC
CASSLGYRGHMGGYTF
>TRBV19|TRBJ2-7|-|TRBD2
TGTGCCAGTAGTGCACGGACTAGCGGGGGCTACGAGCAGTACTTC
CASSARTSGGYEQYF
>TRBV9|TRBJ2-2|-|-
TGTGCCAGCAGCGTAGAGGCGCAGCGCGGGGAGCTGTTTTTT
CASSVEAQRGELFF
>TRBV11-2|TRBJ2-7|few|-
TGTGCCAGCAGCTTATCCGGGAACTACGAGCAGTACTTC
CASSLSGNYEQYF